This entry describes one T cell receptor beta chain. Sequencing was performed with immunoSEQ multiplex PCR; in TCRdb, only in-frame clones are kept and a portion is missing. This sample has hundreds of thousands of clones, with roughly 96% found just once. The record originates from a study of shared clonotypes between healthy human individuals. Naive CD8 populations comprised CD45RO-negative cells positively selected for CCR7, excluding terminally differentiated effector memory CD45RA+ cells. All donors were healthy HIV-negative adults lacking recent acute infections or vaccinations. Germline V gene lookup returns CDR1 SQVTM and CDR2 ANQGSEA. The CDR3 extends over 13 amino acids. V lost 3 bases and J 5 bases, leaving 13 bases between the germline ends.

The receptor was derived from a woman aged 25 to 45 in good health. The chain combines TRBV29-1 with TRBJ1-1; maybe TRBD1 (6 bases). Material: naive CD8+ T cells sorted from blood. The CDR3 here is CSVEIDRQTEAFF. The CDR3 nucleotides read TGCAGCGTTGAGATAGACAGGCAAACTGAAGCTTTCTTT.